This TCR beta chain was recorded in a study of T cells in Graves' hyperthyroidism and ophthalmopathy. Amplified TCR beta CDR3 regions derived from RNA transcripts. First-round RT-PCR with HTBI primers amplified the TCR CDR3 region. Each CDR3 protein gets one entry after TCRdb re-called the multiplex PCR reads with MiXCR. The sample has roughly 380,000 distinct CDR3 sequences, approximately 12% seen once. This TCR derives from a man aged 25 to 40 with Graves' hyperthyroidism that later progressed to Graves' ophthalmopathy. Sequenced material: blood.

The CDR3 here is CASSVSQASYEQYF. The CDR3 DNA follows: TGTGCCAGCAGTGTATCCCAGGCTTCCTACGAGCAGTACTTC. V is TRBV25-1 and J is TRBJ2-7; D not resolved. V was clipped by 4 bases and J by 1 base, with 11 bases between them. The CDR3 is 14 residues long. Germline CDR1 is MGHDK and CDR2 is SYGVNS.